The subject of this entry is one T cell receptor beta chain. The antigen this receptor binds is unknown. No clone much larger than this one lies a single base away; base qualities are absent. This sample stems from a study of T cell responses to AZD1222 COVID-19 vaccine (dated by TCRdb to about 2021). Concerning the study at large: TCR sequencing was performed for about 240 trial participants, of whom approximately 200 were given two doses of AZD1222 and about 25 were given two doses of MenACWY control vaccine. Trial participants were enrolled by age into 18-55, 56-69 and 70-plus year subgroups, with 148, 28 and 57 TCR-sequenced participants respectively.

The time point label here, explained by the study, means: about 28 days (+/-7) after the second vaccine dose. The label giving this sample's treatment or condition can be read as: meningococcal conjugate vaccine given as trial control. Samples from vaccinated people were obtained from the UK trials COV001 and COV002, which included a single-blind randomized controlled phase 2/3 trial of AZD1222 (ChAdOx1 nCoV-19) in healthy adults. For TCRbeta chain sequencing, PBMC samples were collected from trial participants at day 0 and at day 28 after the second dose. The germline V gene specifies MNHEY as CDR1 and SVGAGI as CDR2. The CDR3 has 15 amino acids, counting the end cysteine and phenylalanine. Kept here is only the CDR3 DNA, which spans 45 bases and is read in frame from base 1. The V and J ends are trimmed by 6 bases and 8 bases, leaving 22 bases between them. Results the study describes overall, beyond this receptor: Participants were mostly white British and included more females than males, and it was suggested by the authors that clonal diversity may have been underestimated. The 56-69-year group was small, and its depth increase did not reach significance, likely because of low power. Spike-specific TCR breadth and depth rose significantly after two AZD1222 doses compared with day 0 and with MenACWY recipients. Conclusions about previously exposed vaccinees are limited, since just six AZD1222 recipients were seropositive for SARS-CoV-2 at baseline. Reportedly, almost half of the unique spike-specific TCRs recognized epitopes lying outside the regions that are mutated in the B.1.351 and B.1.1.7 variants. Because no samples from the day 14 peak response were available, repertoires could be characterized only after the peak T cell response. The whole spike protein was spanned by vaccine-associated CD4 TCRs, and dominant responses were seen in regions 160-218 and 743-854.

The CDR3 regions of human TCRbeta chains were subjected to immunosequencing. From the authors' description of their analysis: Repertoire TCRs were checked for matches against a reference library of SARS-CoV-2-specific TCRs that had been generated using the MIRA antigen-specificity platform. Breadth meant the fraction of unique TCRs that were SARS-CoV-2-associated, whereas depth meant the fraction of total T cells that were SARS-CoV-2-associated. Using the MIRA data, each spike-specific TCR was mapped to the spike region that the TCR reacts to and placed in a CD4 or CD8 class. Log10-transformed breadth and depth values were compared by one-way ANOVA with Sidak's multiple comparisons tests. Held by TCRdb, this immuneACCESS table contains in-frame sequences only and omits some clones. Under half of the omission traces to an unresolved V gene where checked; the cause of the rest is unknown. Clonal size and the V and J genes are those of that table, whereas D and trimming came from the DNA. The sample table records 150,000 to 200,000 clones; around 94% of these occur just once. About 3.6% of the sample is in the top ten clones.

The source material was peripheral blood, sampled 28 days after the second dose of the MenACWY control vaccine. This sequence was found in an adult who received the MenACWY meningococcal vaccine as a control. The V gene is TRBV6-5 and the J gene is TRBJ1-2; perhaps TRBD1 is the D gene, with 6 bases matching. The CDR3 reads CASSRAGTILSGYTF. Here is the DNA: TGTGCCAGCAGCCGCGCCGGGACAATCTTGTCCGGCTACACCTTC.